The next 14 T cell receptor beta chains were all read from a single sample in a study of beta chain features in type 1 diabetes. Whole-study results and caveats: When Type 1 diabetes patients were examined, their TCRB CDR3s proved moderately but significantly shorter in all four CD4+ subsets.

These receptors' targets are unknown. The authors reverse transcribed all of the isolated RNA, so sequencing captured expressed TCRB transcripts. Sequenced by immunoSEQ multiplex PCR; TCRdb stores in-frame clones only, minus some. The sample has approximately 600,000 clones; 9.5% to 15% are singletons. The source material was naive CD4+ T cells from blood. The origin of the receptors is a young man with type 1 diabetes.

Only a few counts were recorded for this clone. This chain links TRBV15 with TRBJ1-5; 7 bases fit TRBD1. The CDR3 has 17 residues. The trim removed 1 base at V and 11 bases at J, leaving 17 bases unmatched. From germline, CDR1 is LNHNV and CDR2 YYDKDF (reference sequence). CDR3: CATSRVSGTSHRGTQHF. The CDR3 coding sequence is TGTGCCACCAGCAGAGTTTCCGGGACATCACACAGGGGTACCCAGCATTTT.

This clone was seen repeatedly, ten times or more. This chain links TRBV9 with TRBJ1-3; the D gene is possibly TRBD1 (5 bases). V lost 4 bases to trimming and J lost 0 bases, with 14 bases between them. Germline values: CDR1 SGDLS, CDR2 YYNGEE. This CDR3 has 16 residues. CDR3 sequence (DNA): TGTGCCAGCAGCAGAGAGCCCACAGGCTCTGGAAACACCATATATTTT. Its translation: CASSREPTGSGNTIYF.

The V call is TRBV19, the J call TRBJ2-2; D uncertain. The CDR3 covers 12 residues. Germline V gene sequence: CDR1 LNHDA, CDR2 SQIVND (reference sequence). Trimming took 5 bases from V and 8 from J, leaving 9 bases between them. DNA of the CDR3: TGTGCCAGTAGTCCCGCGGAAGGGGAGCTGTTTTTT. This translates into CASSPAEGELFF. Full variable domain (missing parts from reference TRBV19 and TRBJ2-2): DGGITQSPKYLFRKEGQNVTLSCEQNLNHDAMYWYRQDPGQGLRLIYYSQIVNDFQKGDIAEGYSVSREKKESFPLTVTSAQKNPTAFYLCASSPAEGELFFGEGSRLTVL.

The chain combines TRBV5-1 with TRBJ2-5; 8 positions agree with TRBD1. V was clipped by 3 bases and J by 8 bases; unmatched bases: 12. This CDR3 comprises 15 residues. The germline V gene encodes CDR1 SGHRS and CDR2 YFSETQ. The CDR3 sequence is CASSYPRTGWNTQYF. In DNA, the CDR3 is TGCGCCAGCAGCTACCCCCGGACAGGGTGGAACACCCAGTACTTC.

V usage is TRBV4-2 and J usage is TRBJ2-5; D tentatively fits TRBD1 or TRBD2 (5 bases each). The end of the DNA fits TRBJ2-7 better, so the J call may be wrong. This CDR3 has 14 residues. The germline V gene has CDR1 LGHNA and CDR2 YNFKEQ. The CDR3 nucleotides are TGTGCCAGCAGCCAATTACGCTCGGGGCTCGAGCAGTACTTC. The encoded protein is CASSQLRSGLEQYF.

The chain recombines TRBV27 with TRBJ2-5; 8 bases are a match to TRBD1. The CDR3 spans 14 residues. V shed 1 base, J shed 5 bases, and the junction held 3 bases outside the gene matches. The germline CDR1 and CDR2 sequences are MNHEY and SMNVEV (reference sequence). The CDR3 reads CASSLFTGGETQYF. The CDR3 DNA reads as TGTGCCAGCAGTTTATTCACAGGGGGGGAGACCCAGTACTTC.

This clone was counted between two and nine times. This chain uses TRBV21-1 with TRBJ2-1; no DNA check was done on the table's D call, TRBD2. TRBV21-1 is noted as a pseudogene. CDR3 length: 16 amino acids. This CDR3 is CASSKKAGDTYNEQFF. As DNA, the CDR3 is TGTGCCAGCAGCAAGAAAGCGGGGGATACCTACAATGAGCAGTTCTTC.

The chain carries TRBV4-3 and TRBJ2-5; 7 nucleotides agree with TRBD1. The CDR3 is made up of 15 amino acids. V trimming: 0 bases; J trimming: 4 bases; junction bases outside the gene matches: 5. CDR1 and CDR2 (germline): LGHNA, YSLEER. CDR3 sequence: CASSQDIAGGETQYF. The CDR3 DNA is TGCGCCAGCAGCCAAGATATAGCAGGGGGAGAGACCCAGTACTTC.

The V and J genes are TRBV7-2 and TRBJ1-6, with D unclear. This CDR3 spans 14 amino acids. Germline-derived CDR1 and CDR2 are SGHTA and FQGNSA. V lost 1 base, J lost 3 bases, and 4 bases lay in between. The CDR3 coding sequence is TGTGCCAGCAGCTTAGGCTTCTATAATTCACCCCTCCACTTT. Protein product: CASSLGFYNSPLHF.

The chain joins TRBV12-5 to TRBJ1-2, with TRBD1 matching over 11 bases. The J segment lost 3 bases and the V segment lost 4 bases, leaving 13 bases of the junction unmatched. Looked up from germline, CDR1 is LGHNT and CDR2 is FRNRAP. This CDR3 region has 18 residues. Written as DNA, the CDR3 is TGTGCTAGTGGTTCCGGCATCGGGACAGGGGGACCTTACTATGGCTACACCTTC. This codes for CASGSGIGTGGPYYGYTF.

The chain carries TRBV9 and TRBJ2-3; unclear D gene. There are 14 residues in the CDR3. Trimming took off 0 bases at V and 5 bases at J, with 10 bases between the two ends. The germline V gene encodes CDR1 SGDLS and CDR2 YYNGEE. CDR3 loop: CASSVELGQDTQYF. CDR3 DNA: TGTGCCAGCAGCGTAGAGCTGGGTCAAGATACGCAGTATTTT.

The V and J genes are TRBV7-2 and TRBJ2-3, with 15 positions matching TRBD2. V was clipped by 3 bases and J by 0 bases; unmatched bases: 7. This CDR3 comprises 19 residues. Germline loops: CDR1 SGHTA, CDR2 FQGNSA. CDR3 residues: CASSLTGTSGGRSTDTQYF. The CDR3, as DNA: TGTGCCAGCAGCTTGACCGGGACTAGCGGGGGGCGGAGCACAGATACGCAGTATTTT.

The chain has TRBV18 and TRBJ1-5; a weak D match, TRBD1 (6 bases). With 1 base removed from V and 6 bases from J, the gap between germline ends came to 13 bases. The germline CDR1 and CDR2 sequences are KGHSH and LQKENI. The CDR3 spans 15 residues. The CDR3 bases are TGTGCCAGCTCACCACGATCAGGGGTGGGTCAGCCCCAGCATTTT. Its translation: CASSPRSGVGQPQHF.

The CDR3 loop reads CASSVDGAGLQETQYF. As DNA, the CDR3 is TGTGCCAGCAGCGTTGACGGGGCAGGACTACAAGAGACCCAGTACTTC. This chain joins TRBV9 and TRBJ2-5; maybe TRBD2 (6 bases). The CDR3 totals 16 residues. Germline V gene data show CDR1 as SGDLS and CDR2 as YYNGEE. The V and J ends lost 2 bases and 2 bases respectively, with 16 bases between them.